These 30 T cell receptor beta chains originate from one sample sequenced in a study of T cells of healthy individuals. TCRdb re-called the 5' RACE reads with MiXCR, one entry per CDR3 protein. This sample has fewer than 70,000 distinct CDR3 sequences, with under 15% found just once. The receptor set was obtained from a human donor in good health.

There are a few counts of this clonotype. This sequence joins TRBV6-6 and TRBJ2-5; D gene uncertain. This CDR3 is built from 13 residues. V was pared by 5 bases and J by 2 bases, with 9 bases between. CDR1 and CDR2 from the germline V gene are MNHNY and SVGAGI (reference sequence). The CDR3 spells CASSKDYQETQYF. DNA of the CDR3: TGTGCCAGCAGTAAAGATTATCAAGAGACCCAGTACTTC.

This clonotype has ten or more counts. This chain joins TRBV25-1 and TRBJ1-5; TRBD1 matches at 7 bases. CDR3 size: 13 residues. Germline CDR1 is MGHDK and CDR2 is SYGVNS. V lost 7 bases to trimming and J lost 9 bases; unmatched junction nucleotides: 9. CDR3 sequence (DNA): TGTGCCAGCATCAAACAGGGGTTTGGGCCCCAGCATTTT. This encodes CASIKQGFGPQHF.

The genes are TRBV15 and TRBJ2-6; no clear D gene. Between the trimmed V and J ends, which lost 3 bases and 2 bases, there was a span of 8 bases. CDR1 and CDR2 from the germline V gene are LNHNV and YYDKDF (reference sequence). The CDR3 totals 15 residues. CDR3 bases: TGTGCCACCAGCAGCCCCGAACCTGGGGCCAACGTCCTGACTTTC. As protein: CATSSPEPGANVLTF.

This clonotype has ten or more counts. The chain is built from TRBV6-6 and TRBJ1-1; no clear D. CDR3 length: 13 residues. The germline V and J ends were trimmed by 4 bases and 1 base, with 7 bases remaining between them. From germline, CDR1 is MNHNY and CDR2 SVGAGI (reference sequence). The CDR3 reads CASSLAGNTEAFF. DNA of the CDR3: TGTGCCAGCAGTTTGGCAGGGAACACTGAAGCTTTCTTT.

CDR3 loop: CASSLVGTDYEQYF. The CDR3 DNA reads as TGTGCCAGCAGCTTAGTCGGGACAGACTACGAGCAGTACTTC. V usage is TRBV7-8 and J usage is TRBJ2-7, with 7 nucleotides matching TRBD1. Germline CDR1 reads SGHVS; CDR2 reads FQNEAQ. The junction had 3 bases not matched to a gene; V was cut back by 1 base and J by 3 bases. This CDR3 has 14 amino acids.

The chain couples TRBV7-9 to TRBJ1-3; D is ambiguous. CDR1 and CDR2 (germline): SEHNR, FQNEAQ (reference sequence). The CDR3 runs 12 residues. The V and J ends lost 0 bases and 3 bases respectively, with 0 bases between them. The CDR3 is CASSLAGNTIYF. The CDR3 region has the DNA TGTGCCAGCAGCTTAGCTGGAAACACCATATATTTT. Together with reference TRBV7-9 and TRBJ1-3, the CDR3 gives the full variable domain: DTGVSQNPRHKITKRGQNVTFRCDPISEHNRLYWYRQTLGQGPEFLTYFQNEAQLEKSRLLSDRFSAERPKGSFSTLEIQRTEQGDSAMYLCASSLAGNTIYFGEGSWLTVV.

This clonotype has a handful of counts. V and J are TRBV4-3 and TRBJ1-2, with D uncertain. The CDR3 runs 15 residues. Trimming pared 0 bases from V and 3 bases from J, leaving 11 bases between. Germline values: CDR1 LGHNA, CDR2 YSLEER. CDR3 sequence (DNA): TGCGCCAGCAGCCAAGAAGGGAGTAGCGACTATGGCTACACCTTC. Amino acid sequence: CASSQEGSSDYGYTF.

Notes on this clonotype: A much larger clonotype is one base distant, so this may be a read error. This chain joins TRBV7-2 and TRBJ2-3, with a possible D match to TRBD2 (6 bases). Trimming shortened V by 4 bases and J by 6 bases, and 14 bases separated the two germline ends. Looked up from germline, CDR1 is SGHTA and CDR2 is FQGNSA. CDR3 length equals 14 residues. The DNA for the CDR3 is TGTGCCAGCAGCTGGGGGGTGCCGCGGGATACGCAGTATTTT. Its translation: CASSWGVPRDTQYF.

This clonotype was counted between two and nine times. The chain is built from TRBV4-2 and TRBJ2-3; 8 positions match TRBD2. Per the germline V gene, CDR1 is LGHNA and CDR2 is YNFKEQ. With 0 bases clipped from V and 2 bases from J, the junction kept 10 bases outside the gene matches. The CDR3 is 18 amino acids. The CDR3 spells CASSQDDGRADDTDTQYF. The CDR3 region has the DNA TGTGCCAGCAGCCAAGATGACGGGAGGGCCGACGACACAGATACGCAGTATTTT.

This clonotype has at least ten counts. The gene calls are TRBV7-2 and TRBJ2-2; no definite D call. The CDR3 is 14 residues long. V was clipped by 6 bases and J by 3 bases, with 11 bases between them. Germline values: CDR1 SGHTA, CDR2 FQGNSA. The CDR3, as DNA: TGTGCCAGCAGGTCGAGATCAGACACCGGGGAGCTGTTTTTT. Translating it yields CASRSRSDTGELFF. The complete variable domain, with remaining parts taken from reference TRBV7-2 and TRBJ2-2, reads GAGVSQSPSNKVTEKGKDVELRCDPISGHTALYWYRQSLGQGLEFLIYFQGNSAPDKSGLPSDRFSAERTGGSVSTLTIQRTQQEDSAVYLCASRSRSDTGELFFGEGSRLTVL.

This clonotype was seen at least ten times. This rearrangement joins TRBV3-1 to TRBJ1-5; D gene ambiguous. The CDR3 loop spans 17 amino acids. V lost 1 base and J 0 bases, leaving 13 bases between the germline ends. Germline V gene sequence: CDR1 LGHDT, CDR2 YNNKEL (reference sequence). CDR3 residues: CASSQGGRGNSNQPQHF. The CDR3 DNA follows: TGTGCCAGCAGCCAAGGTGGAAGAGGGAATAGCAATCAGCCCCAGCATTTT.

The J gene is TRBJ1-5, the V gene TRBV27, with D possibly TRBD1 on 5 matching bases. The germline V gene has CDR1 MNHEY and CDR2 SMNVEV (reference sequence). V was shortened by 4 bases and J by 2 bases, with 15 bases between the two germline ends. The CDR3 length is 16 residues. The chain's CDR3 is CASSWGGGAGNQPQHF. CDR3 sequence (DNA): TGTGCCAGCAGTTGGGGCGGCGGGGCCGGCAATCAGCCCCAGCATTTT.

This clonotype was seen a few times. V is TRBV6-1 and J is TRBJ2-3, with 8 bases identical to TRBD2. This CDR3 has 16 residues. Germline CDR1 is MNHNS and CDR2 is SASEGT. The V gene end was trimmed by 7 bases and the J gene end by 1 base; junction bases not matched to a gene: 10. The CDR3 sequence: CASTQERGMGTDTQYF. The CDR3 nucleotides read TGTGCCAGCACCCAAGAGCGGGGGATGGGCACAGATACGCAGTATTTT.

The chain couples TRBV2 to TRBJ2-5; D remains ambiguous. The CDR3 is made up of 14 amino acids. V shed 8 bases and J shed 0 bases, with 13 bases lying between them. In germline, CDR1 is SNHLY, CDR2 FYNNEI. CDR3 DNA: TGTGCCAGCGGCGTTCGACGGTACCAAGAGACCCAGTACTTC. It encodes CASGVRRYQETQYF.

The J gene is TRBJ1-6, the V gene TRBV7-9; D is unclear. This CDR3 has 15 residues. The V end was cut by 6 bases, the J end by 9 bases, with 18 bases between. Germline loops: CDR1 SEHNR, CDR2 FQNEAQ (reference sequence). DNA for the CDR3: TGTGCCAGCAGTTCTGAAGCCGGGGTGGGTTCACCCCTCCACTTT. Its translation: CASSSEAGVGSPLHF. The entire variable domain, with the rest obtained from reference TRBV7-9 and TRBJ1-6, is as follows: DTGVSQNPRHKITKRGQNVTFRCDPISEHNRLYWYRQTLGQGPEFLTYFQNEAQLEKSRLLSDRFSAERPKGSFSTLEIQRTEQGDSAMYLCASSSEAGVGSPLHFGNGTRLTVT.

This clonotype was picked up a small number of times. CDR3 nucleotides: TGTGCCAGCACCCGAGGCCTAGCGGGGAGAAATGAGCAGTTCTTC. Translating gives CASTRGLAGRNEQFF. The rearrangement links TRBV6-2 or TRBV6-3 to TRBJ2-1, with 9 bases aligning to TRBD2. Germline trimming cut 7 bases from V and 7 bases from J; bases unmatched to any gene: 11. CDR1 and CDR2 from the germline V gene are MNHEY and SVGEGT. The CDR3 runs 15 residues.

This clonotype has ten or more counts. This rearrangement joins TRBV4-3 to TRBJ2-3, with TRBD2 identical over 10 bases. The germline CDR1 and CDR2 sequences are LGHNA and YSLEER. This CDR3 has 21 residues. The ends lost 0 bases at V and 1 base at J; junction bases unmatched: 16. The CDR3 sequence: CASSQDLGAGGPMVGTDTQYF. The CDR3, as DNA: TGCGCCAGCAGCCAAGATCTGGGAGCGGGAGGGCCCATGGTTGGCACAGATACGCAGTATTTT.

The CDR3, as DNA: TGTGCCATCAGTGAGTCGACGGGGGTAGGAAACATTCAGTACTTC. Its protein is CAISESTGVGNIQYF. The V gene is TRBV10-3, the J gene TRBJ2-4; a possible D gene is TRBD2 (6 bases). This CDR3 has 15 residues. Germline V lookup: CDR1 ENHRY, CDR2 SYGVKD. Trimming cost V 0 bases and J 6 bases, with 12 bases left between them.

The chain uses TRBV10-3 and TRBJ2-1; D is perhaps TRBD1 or TRBD2 (5 bases each). The V end lost 10 bases, the J end lost 5 bases, and 12 bases lay between the germline ends. Germline CDR1 and CDR2: ENHRY and SYGVKD. This CDR3 contains 12 residues. CDR3 nucleotides: TGTGCCACCGGGACGGCCCACAATGAGCAGTTCTTC. Amino acids: CATGTAHNEQFF.

This clonotype was seen ten or more times. This sequence joins TRBV3-1 and TRBJ2-3; D perhaps matches TRBD2 (6 bases). Trimming took 0 bases from V and 6 from J, leaving 16 bases between them. This CDR3 has 16 residues. CDR1 is LGHDT, CDR2 YNNKEL, per germline (reference sequence). The CDR3 nucleotides are TGTGCCAGCAGCCAAGAGACGGGGGTTATTCTTGATACGCAGTATTTT. This gives the protein CASSQETGVILDTQYF.

This clonotype has only a few counts. The chain uses TRBV15 and TRBJ1-1; maybe TRBD1 (5 bases). Trimming cost V 2 bases and J 5 bases, with 12 bases left between them. The germline V gene has CDR1 LNHNV and CDR2 YYDKDF (reference sequence). There are 14 residues in the CDR3. The CDR3 spells CATSRPPGGTEAFF. Written as DNA, the CDR3 is TGTGCCACCAGCAGACCCCCCGGGGGAACTGAAGCTTTCTTT.

In this sample, this clonotype turned up many times. The V gene is TRBV29-1, the J gene TRBJ2-3; 9 bases are shared with TRBD2. After removal of 7 bases from V and 2 bases from J, the junction contained 7 bases not matched to a gene. Germline V gene lookup returns CDR1 SQVTM and CDR2 ANQGSEA. This CDR3 is 14 amino acids long. For the CDR3, the DNA is TGCAGCGCTGCGACTAGCGGCCCCACAGATACGCAGTATTTT. It translates to CSAATSGPTDTQYF.

The V and J genes are TRBV7-8 and TRBJ2-5; D unclear. Germline loops: CDR1 SGHVS, CDR2 FQNEAQ. This CDR3 region has 14 residues. Trimming removed 1 base from V and 0 bases from J, with 6 bases in between. The CDR3 region is CASSLGADQETQYF. In DNA, the CDR3 is TGTGCCAGCAGCTTAGGGGCAGACCAAGAGACCCAGTACTTC. Combining the CDR3 with reference TRBV7-8 and TRBJ2-5 gives the whole variable domain GAGVSQSPRYKVAKRGQDVALRCDPISGHVSLFWYQQALGQGPEFLTYFQNEAQLDKSGLPSDRFFAERPEGSVSTLKIQRTQQEDSAVYLCASSLGADQETQYFGPGTRLLVL.

This clonotype was observed at least ten times. The genes are TRBV3-1 and TRBJ1-6; D may be TRBD1 (6 bases). CDR1 is LGHDT, CDR2 YNNKEL, per germline (reference sequence). The V gene lost 3 bases and the J gene lost 6 bases, with 15 bases spanning the gap. The CDR3 totals 16 residues. The chain's CDR3 is CASSHGGGRFNSPLHF. DNA of the CDR3: TGTGCCAGCAGCCATGGGGGGGGCCGATTTAATTCACCCCTCCACTTT.

This clonotype was counted ten times or more. V and J are TRBV20-1 and TRBJ2-1; TRBD2 aligns across 12 bases. The CDR3 length is 15 residues. The trim removed 2 bases at V and 7 bases at J, leaving 6 bases unmatched. Germline V gene data show CDR1 as DFQATT and CDR2 as SNEGSKA (reference sequence). The CDR3 region is CSARPTSGGLNEQFF. CDR3 DNA: TGCAGTGCTAGACCCACTAGCGGGGGGCTAAATGAGCAGTTCTTC.

This clonotype was counted a few times. The chain joins TRBV20-1 to TRBJ2-7; D remains unclear. Germline V gene data show CDR1 as DFQATT and CDR2 as SNEGSKA (reference sequence). The CDR3 sequence is 13 residues long. Trimming pared 6 bases from V and 1 base from J, leaving 13 bases between. CDR3 residues: CSATDGPSYEQYF. The CDR3 region has the DNA TGCAGTGCAACGGACGGGCCGTCCTACGAGCAGTACTTC.

This clonotype was seen at least ten times. The genes are TRBV18 and TRBJ2-7, with a tentative D call TRBD1 (6 bases). Germline CDR1 KGHSH, CDR2 LQKENI. V was cut by 6 bases and J by 2 bases, with 11 bases left in between. This CDR3 is built from 13 residues. This CDR3 reads CASSNRETYEQYF. Here the CDR3 DNA reads TGTGCCAGCTCGAACAGGGAAACCTACGAGCAGTACTTC. Together with reference TRBV18 and TRBJ2-7, the CDR3 gives the full variable domain: NAGVMQNPRHLVRRRGQEARLRCSPMKGHSHVYWYRQLPEEGLKFMVYLQKENIIDESGMPKERFSAEFPKEGPSILRIQQVVRGDSAAYFCASSNRETYEQYFGPGTRLTVT.

This clonotype was counted many times. This sequence joins TRBV3-1 and TRBJ2-2; D gene ambiguous. CDR3 size: 11 residues. V was cut by 11 bases and J by 6 bases, with 10 bases left in between. Germline loops: CDR1 LGHDT, CDR2 YNNKEL (reference sequence). CDR3 in amino acids: CASRVAGELFF. As DNA, the CDR3 is TGTGCCTCCCGGGTTGCCGGGGAGCTGTTTTTT.

This clonotype was detected many times. The chain joins TRBV7-2 to TRBJ1-2; D is unresolved. The CDR3 has 13 residues. V lost 1 base to trimming and J lost 4 bases, with 7 bases between them. Germline lookup yields CDR1 SGHTA and CDR2 FQGNSA. In DNA, the CDR3 is TGTGCCAGCAGCTTAGAGGCAGTCTATGGCTACACCTTC. It specifies CASSLEAVYGYTF.

This clonotype was counted only a few times. The CDR3 DNA follows: TGTGCCATCAGTGGCGACAGGGGTGACGGCTACACCTTC. Translating it yields CAISGDRGDGYTF. J is TRBJ1-2 and V is TRBV10-3; the match to TRBD1 covers 8 bases. This CDR3 spans 13 amino acids. The germline CDR1 and CDR2 sequences are ENHRY and SYGVKD. Unmatched junction bases numbered 6, after V lost 4 bases and J lost 8 bases.